The rows below give T cell receptor beta chains drawn from one sample of a study of cytomegalovirus exposure and HLA in healthy donors. Profiling relied on immunoSEQ multiplex PCR, and the TCRdb table lists in-frame clones only, not all of them. The sample has approximately 150,000 clones, around 84% seen once; the top ten hold around 2.6%. The source material was PBMCs. These receptor sequences come from a man aged 25-40 years in good health and CMV-seropositive. The CDR3 runs from the conserved cysteine through the conserved F or W.

J	V	CDR3
TRBJ2-7	TRBV18	CASSPSRMEGNEQYF
TRBJ2-1	TRBV11-2	CASSLYGRANYNEQFF
TRBJ2-1	TRBV18	CASSPTSANNEQFF
TRBJ2-1	TRBV7-2	CASSLAGATYNEQFF
TRBJ2-1	TRBV10-1	CASSERAGGNEQFF
TRBJ1-1	TRBV6-5	CASSSLSEAFF
-	TRBV7-7	CASSPGTGSSYEQYF
TRBJ2-4	TRBV21-1	CATLLGLAKNIQYF
TRBJ1-2	TRBV6-5	CASSAGLDYGYTF
TRBJ1-1	TRBV19	CASSRGRKNTEAFF
TRBJ1-1	TRBV6-5	CASSPMEVNTEAFF
TRBJ1-4	TRBV25-1	CASRAGLTDEKLFF
TRBJ1-1	TRBV27	CASSWDRGNTEAFF
TRBJ2-1	TRBV27	CASSLTRDGYNEQFF
TRBJ1-4	TRBV5-1	CASSPPTGGEKLFF
TRBJ2-1	TRBV18	CASSPGQVNEQFF
TRBJ2-2	TRBV5-1	CASSLVQGANTGELFF
TRBJ2-5	TRBV7-3	CASSPQVGLEETQYF
TRBJ2-5	TRBV6-5	CAVRRDLNQETQYF
TRBJ2-5	TRBV7-3	CASSLNGQEETQYF
TRBJ1-3	TRBV15	CATSRGQRLAGNTIYF
TRBJ1-2	TRBV27	CASRSTGALGYTF
TRBJ1-3	TRBV18	CASSPSGYNTIYF
TRBJ2-6	TRBV29-1	CSVAVSGANVLTF
TRBJ2-5	TRBV4-1	CASSQGEAGGAETQYF
TRBJ2-1	TRBV29-1	CSVEEGKGFSYNEQFF
TRBJ1-2	TRBV18	CASSPDSNYGYTF
TRBJ1-2	TRBV7-2	CASSLGGNGRGGYTF
TRBJ1-1	TRBV2	CASSVGVNTEAFF
TRBJ2-3	TRBV11-3	CASSLVLAGITDTQYF
TRBJ1-5	TRBV27	CASSSLTGQGSQPQHF
TRBJ2-7	TRBV29-1	CSVGGETGEYEQYF
TRBJ2-5	TRBV7-8	CASSLARRSQGETQYF
TRBJ1-4	TRBV6-1	CASSERVGGETNEKLFF
TRBJ2-1	TRBV21-1	CASSKGQADNNEQFF
TRBJ2-3	TRBV9	CASSVGLAGRPDTQYF
TRBJ2-3	TRBV11-2	CASSIPTGGWADTQYF
TRBJ2-3	TRBV4-3	CASSQEGQREGHEDTQYF
TRBJ1-5	TRBV30	CAWSLRDSRNQPQHF
TRBJ2-1	TRBV5-4	CASSAGTGRYNEQFF
TRBJ1-2	TRBV6-1	CASSGQGSFGGYTF
TRBJ2-3	TRBV18	CASSPLPSLSDTQYF
TRBJ1-1	TRBV7-9	CSSSGTNRERPNTEAFF
TRBJ2-2	TRBV7-2	CASSLDRGSAGELFF
TRBJ2-7	TRBV4-1	CASSQTGVTYEQYF
TRBJ2-5	TRBV9	CASSVSQVSETQYF
TRBJ2-1	TRBV27	CASSLERDWEQFF
TRBJ2-6	TRBV13	CASSRTGSGANVLTF